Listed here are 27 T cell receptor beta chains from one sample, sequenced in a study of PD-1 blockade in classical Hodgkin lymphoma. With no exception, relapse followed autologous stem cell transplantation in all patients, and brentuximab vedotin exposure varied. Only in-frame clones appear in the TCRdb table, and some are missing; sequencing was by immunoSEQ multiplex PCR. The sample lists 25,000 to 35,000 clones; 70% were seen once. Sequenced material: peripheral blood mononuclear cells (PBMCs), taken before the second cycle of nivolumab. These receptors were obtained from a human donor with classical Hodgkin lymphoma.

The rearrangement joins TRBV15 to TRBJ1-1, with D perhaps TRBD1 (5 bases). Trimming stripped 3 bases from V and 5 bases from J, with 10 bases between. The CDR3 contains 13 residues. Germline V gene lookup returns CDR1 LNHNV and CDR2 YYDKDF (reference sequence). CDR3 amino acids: CATSRTEGTEAFF. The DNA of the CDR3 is TGTGCCACCAGCAGGACCGAGGGGACTGAAGCTTTCTTT.

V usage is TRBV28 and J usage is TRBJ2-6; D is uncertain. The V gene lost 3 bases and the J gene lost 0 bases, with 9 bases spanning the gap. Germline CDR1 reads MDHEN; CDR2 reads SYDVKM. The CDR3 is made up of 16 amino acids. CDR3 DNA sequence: TGTGCCAGCAGTTTGCTGGGCATCTCTGGGGCCAACGTCCTGACTTTC. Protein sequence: CASSLLGISGANVLTF.

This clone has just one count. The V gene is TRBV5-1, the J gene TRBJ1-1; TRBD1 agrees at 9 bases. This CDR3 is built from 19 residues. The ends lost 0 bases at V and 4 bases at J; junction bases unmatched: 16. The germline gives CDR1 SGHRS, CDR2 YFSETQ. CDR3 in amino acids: CASSLGLKQGAWVSTEAFF. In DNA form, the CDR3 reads TGCGCCAGCAGCTTGGGCCTAAAACAGGGGGCGTGGGTGAGCACTGAAGCTTTCTTT.

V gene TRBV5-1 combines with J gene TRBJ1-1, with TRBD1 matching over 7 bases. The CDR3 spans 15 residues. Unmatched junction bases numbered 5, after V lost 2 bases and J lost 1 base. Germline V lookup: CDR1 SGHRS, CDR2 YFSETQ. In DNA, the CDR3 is TGCGCCAGCAGCTTCCAGGACAGGCCGAACACTGAAGCTTTCTTT. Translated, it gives CASSFQDRPNTEAFF.

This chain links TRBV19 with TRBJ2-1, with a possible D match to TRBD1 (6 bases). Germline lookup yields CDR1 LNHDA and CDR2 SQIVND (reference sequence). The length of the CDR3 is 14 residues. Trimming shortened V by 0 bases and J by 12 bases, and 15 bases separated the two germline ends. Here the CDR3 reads CASSIEAGDGMQFF. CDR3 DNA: TGTGCCAGTAGTATAGAAGCAGGGGACGGTATGCAGTTCTTC.

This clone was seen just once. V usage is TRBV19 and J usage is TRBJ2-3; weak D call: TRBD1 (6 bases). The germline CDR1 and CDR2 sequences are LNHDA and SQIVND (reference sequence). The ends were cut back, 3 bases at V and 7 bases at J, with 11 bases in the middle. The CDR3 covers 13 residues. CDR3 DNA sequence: TGTGCCAGTAGTATGGGGGCCGAGTATACGCAGTATTTT. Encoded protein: CASSMGAEYTQYF.

Written as DNA, the CDR3 is TGTGCCACCTTCGGACAGGCTGGCGAGCAGTACGTC. It yields the protein CATFGQAGEQYV. The chain uses TRBV10-3 and TRBJ2-7, with 7 bases that match TRBD1. The V segment lost 10 bases and the J segment 6 bases; nucleotides outside the gene matches: 9. The CDR3 is made up of 12 amino acids. Per the germline V gene, CDR1 is ENHRY and CDR2 is SYGVKD.

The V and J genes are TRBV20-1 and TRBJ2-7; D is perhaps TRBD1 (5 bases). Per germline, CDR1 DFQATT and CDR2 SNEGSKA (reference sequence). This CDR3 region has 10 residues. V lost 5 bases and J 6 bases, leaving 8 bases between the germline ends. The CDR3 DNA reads TGCAGTGCTGGTAGGGGCGAGCAGTACTTC. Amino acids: CSAGRGEQYF.

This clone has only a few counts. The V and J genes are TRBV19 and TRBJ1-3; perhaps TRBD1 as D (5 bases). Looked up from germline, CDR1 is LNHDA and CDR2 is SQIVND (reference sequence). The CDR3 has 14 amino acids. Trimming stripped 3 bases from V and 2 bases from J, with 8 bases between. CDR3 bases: TGTGCCAGTAGTATGGGGGGTACTGGAAACACCATATATTTT. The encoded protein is CASSMGGTGNTIYF.

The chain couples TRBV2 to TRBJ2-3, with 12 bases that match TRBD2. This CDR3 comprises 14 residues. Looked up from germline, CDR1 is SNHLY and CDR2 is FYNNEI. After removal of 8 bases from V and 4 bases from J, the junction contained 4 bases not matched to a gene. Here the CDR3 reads CASGLAGGPDTQYF. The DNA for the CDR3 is TGTGCCAGCGGGCTAGCGGGGGGGCCAGATACGCAGTATTTT. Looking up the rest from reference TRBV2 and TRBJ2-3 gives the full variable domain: EPEVTQTPSHQVTQMGQEVILRCVPISNHLYFYWYRQILGQKVEFLVSFYNNEISEKSEIFDDQFSVERPDGSNFTLKIRSTKLEDSAMYFCASGLAGGPDTQYFGPGTRLTVL.

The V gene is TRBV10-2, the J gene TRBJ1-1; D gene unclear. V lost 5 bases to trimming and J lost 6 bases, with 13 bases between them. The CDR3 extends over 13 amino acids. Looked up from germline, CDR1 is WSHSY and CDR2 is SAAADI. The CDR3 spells CASSFSGRPEAFF. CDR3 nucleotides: TGCGCCAGCAGTTTTTCCGGACGGCCTGAAGCTTTCTTT.

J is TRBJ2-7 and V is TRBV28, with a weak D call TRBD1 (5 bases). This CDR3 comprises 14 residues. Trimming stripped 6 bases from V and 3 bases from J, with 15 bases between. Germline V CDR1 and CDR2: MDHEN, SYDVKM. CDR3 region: CASSHTTRGYEQYF. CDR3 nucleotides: TGTGCCAGCAGCCATACGACAAGGGGCTACGAGCAGTACTTC.

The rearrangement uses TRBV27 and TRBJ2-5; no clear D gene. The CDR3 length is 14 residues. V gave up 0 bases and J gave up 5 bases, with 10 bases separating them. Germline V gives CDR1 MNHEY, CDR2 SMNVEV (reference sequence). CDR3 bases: TGTGCCAGCAGTTTATCCCCTCTGGGTGAGACCCAGTACTTC. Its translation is CASSLSPLGETQYF.

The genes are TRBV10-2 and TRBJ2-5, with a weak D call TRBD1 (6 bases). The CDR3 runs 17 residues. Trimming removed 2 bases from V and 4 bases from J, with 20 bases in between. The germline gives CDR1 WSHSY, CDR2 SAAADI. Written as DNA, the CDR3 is TGCGCCAGCAGTGAGCTGGGGGCAGGGCGGAATACAGAGACCCAGTACTTC. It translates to CASSELGAGRNTETQYF.

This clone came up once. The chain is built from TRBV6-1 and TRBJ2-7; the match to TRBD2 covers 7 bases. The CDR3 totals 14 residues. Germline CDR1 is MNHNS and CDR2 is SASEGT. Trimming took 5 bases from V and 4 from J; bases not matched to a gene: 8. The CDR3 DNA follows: TGTGCCAGCAGTAGGACTAGACCAAATTACGAGCAGTACTTC. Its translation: CASSRTRPNYEQYF.

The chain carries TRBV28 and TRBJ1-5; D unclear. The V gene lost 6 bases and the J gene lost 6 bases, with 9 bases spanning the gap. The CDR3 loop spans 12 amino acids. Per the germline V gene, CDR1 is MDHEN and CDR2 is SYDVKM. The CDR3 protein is CASRNLVQPQHF. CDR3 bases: TGTGCCAGCAGAAATCTAGTTCAGCCCCAGCATTTT.

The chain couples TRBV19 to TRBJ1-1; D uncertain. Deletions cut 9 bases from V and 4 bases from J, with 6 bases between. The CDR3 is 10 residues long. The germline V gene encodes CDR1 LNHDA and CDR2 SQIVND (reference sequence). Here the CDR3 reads CASSRTEAFF. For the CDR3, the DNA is TGTGCCAGCAGCCGCACTGAAGCTTTCTTT.

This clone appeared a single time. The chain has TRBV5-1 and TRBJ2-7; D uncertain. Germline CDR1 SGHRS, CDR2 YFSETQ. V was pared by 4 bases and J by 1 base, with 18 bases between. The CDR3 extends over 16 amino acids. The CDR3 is CASSMDLASRSYEQYF. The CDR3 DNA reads TGCGCCAGCAGCATGGATCTGGCAAGCCGATCCTACGAGCAGTACTTC.

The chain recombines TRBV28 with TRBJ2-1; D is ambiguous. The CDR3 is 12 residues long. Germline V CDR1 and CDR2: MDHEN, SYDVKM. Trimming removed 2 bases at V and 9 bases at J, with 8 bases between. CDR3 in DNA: TGTGCCAGCAGTTTACTCACGGTTGAGCAGTTCTTC. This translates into CASSLLTVEQFF.

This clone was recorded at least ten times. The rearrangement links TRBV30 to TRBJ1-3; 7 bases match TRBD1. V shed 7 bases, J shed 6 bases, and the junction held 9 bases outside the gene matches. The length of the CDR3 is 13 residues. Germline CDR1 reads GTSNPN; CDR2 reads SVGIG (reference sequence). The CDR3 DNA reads TGTGCCTCCTTAACAGGGGATGAAAACACCATATATTTT. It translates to CASLTGDENTIYF.

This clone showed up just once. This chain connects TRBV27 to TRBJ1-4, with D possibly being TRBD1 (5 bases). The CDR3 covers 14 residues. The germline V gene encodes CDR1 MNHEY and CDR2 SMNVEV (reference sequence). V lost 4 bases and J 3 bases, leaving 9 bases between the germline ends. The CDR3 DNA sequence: TGTGCCAGCAGTTACCAGGGACCTAATGAAAAACTGTTTTTT. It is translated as CASSYQGPNEKLFF.

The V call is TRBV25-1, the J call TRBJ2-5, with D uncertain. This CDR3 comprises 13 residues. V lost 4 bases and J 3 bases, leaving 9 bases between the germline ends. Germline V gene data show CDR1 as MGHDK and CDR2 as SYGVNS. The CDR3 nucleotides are TGTGCCAGCAGTGCAGACACTAAAGAGACCCAGTACTTC. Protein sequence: CASSADTKETQYF.

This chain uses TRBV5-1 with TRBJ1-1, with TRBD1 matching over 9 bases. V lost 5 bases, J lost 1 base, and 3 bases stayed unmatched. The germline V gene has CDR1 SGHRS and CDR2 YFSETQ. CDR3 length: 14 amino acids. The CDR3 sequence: CASREGQGNTEAFF. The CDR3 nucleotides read TGCGCCAGCAGAGAGGGACAGGGGAACACTGAAGCTTTCTTT. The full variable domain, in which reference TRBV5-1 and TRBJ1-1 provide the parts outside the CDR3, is KAGVTQTPRYLIKTRGQQVTLSCSPISGHRSVSWYQQTPGQGLQFLFEYFSETQRNKGNFPGRFSGRQFSNSRSEMNVSTLELGDSALYLCASREGQGNTEAFFGQGTRLTVV.

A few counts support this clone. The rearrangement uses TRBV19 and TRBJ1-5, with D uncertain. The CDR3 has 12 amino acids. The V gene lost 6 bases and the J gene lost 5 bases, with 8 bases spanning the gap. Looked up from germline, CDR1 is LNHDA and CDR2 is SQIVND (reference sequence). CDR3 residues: CASSPLDQPQHF. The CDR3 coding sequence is TGTGCCAGTAGCCCTTTGGATCAGCCCCAGCATTTT. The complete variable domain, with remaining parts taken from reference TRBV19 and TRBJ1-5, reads DGGITQSPKYLFRKEGQNVTLSCEQNLNHDAMYWYRQDPGQGLRLIYYSQIVNDFQKGDIAEGYSVSREKKESFPLTVTSAQKNPTAFYLCASSPLDQPQHFGDGTRLSIL.

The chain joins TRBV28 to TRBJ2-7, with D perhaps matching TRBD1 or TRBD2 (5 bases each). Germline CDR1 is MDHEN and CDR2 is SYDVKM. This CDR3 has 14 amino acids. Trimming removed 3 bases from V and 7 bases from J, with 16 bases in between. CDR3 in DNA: TGTGCCAGCAGTTTTGAGGGACCGAAGGGAGAGCAGTACGTC. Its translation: CASSFEGPKGEQYV.

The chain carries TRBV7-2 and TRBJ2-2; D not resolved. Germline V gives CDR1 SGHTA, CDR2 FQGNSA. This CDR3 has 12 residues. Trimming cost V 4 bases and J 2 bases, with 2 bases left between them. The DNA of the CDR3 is TGTGCCAGCAGCTCCAACACCGGGGAGCTGTTTTTT. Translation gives CASSSNTGELFF.

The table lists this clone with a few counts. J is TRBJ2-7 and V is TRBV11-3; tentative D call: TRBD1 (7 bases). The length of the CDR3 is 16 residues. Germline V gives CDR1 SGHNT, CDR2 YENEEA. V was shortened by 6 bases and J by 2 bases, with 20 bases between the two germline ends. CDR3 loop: CASSPKPGGLPYEQYV. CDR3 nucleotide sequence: TGTGCCAGCAGTCCCAAGCCAGGGGGGCTCCCCTACGAGCAGTACGTC.